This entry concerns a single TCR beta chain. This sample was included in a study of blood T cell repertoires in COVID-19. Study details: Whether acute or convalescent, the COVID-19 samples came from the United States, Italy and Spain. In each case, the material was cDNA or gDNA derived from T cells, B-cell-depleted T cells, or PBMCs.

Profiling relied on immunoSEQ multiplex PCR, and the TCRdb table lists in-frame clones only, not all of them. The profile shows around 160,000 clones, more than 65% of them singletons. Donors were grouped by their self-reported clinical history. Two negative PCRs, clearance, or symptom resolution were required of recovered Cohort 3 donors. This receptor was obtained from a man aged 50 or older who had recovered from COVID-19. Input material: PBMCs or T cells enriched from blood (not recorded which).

CDR3 nucleotide sequence: TGTGCCAGCTCACCGCCACAGGGGGCGCCTGGGGCCAACGTCCTGACTTTC. It codes for CASSPPQGAPGANVLTF. The J gene is TRBJ2-6, the V gene TRBV18; 9 nucleotides match TRBD1. Per germline, CDR1 KGHSH and CDR2 LQKENI. The CDR3 contains 17 residues. J gave up 2 bases and V 3 bases, and 5 bases lay outside the gene matches.